Listed here is a single T cell receptor (beta chain). The antigen is undetermined. Losses at the gene ends were 3 bases for V and 5 bases for J; bases not matched to a gene: 3. This CDR3 spans 15 amino acids. In germline, CDR1 is SGHNT, CDR2 YYREEE (reference sequence). The data originate from a study of T cell responses to AZD1222 COVID-19 vaccine. Study findings and constraints: Repertoires were obtained solely post-peak T cell response.

The method was immunoSEQ multiplex PCR; TCRdb's version includes in-frame clones alone and lacks a portion of them. The sample contains around 130,000 clones, more than 85% of which appear only once. The sequence was obtained from an adult in good health. The rearrangement uses TRBV5-4 and TRBJ2-2; 11 bases agree with TRBD2. The sample consisted of peripheral blood, taken on day 0 of AZD1222 vaccination. The CDR3 DNA follows: TGTGCCAGCAGCTCACTAGCGGGAGTAACCGGGGAGCTGTTTTTT. Its translation is CASSSLAGVTGELFF.